One and the same sample provided the 30 T cell receptor beta chains below, sequenced in a study of radiation and T cells in renal cell carcinoma. Assay used: immunoSEQ multiplex PCR; TCRdb lists only in-frame clones, some missing. The sample lists about 20,000 clones, roughly two thirds occurring once. As for treatment: 15 Gy SBRT to primary tumor, nephrectomy 4 weeks later. The sequencing used tumor tissue, collected from a patient whose treatment included radiotherapy and nephrectomy. Source of these receptors: a woman in her sixties or seventies with renal cell carcinoma.

The rearrangement joins TRBV9 to TRBJ1-2, with 7 bases aligning to TRBD1. CDR1 and CDR2 from the germline V gene are SGDLS and YYNGEE. After removal of 0 bases from V and 3 bases from J, the junction contained 5 bases not matched to a gene. CDR3 length equals 15 residues. The CDR3 here is CASSVDLRGDYGYTF. DNA of the CDR3: TGTGCCAGCAGCGTAGATCTCAGGGGGGACTATGGCTACACCTTC.

The gene calls are TRBV6-1 and TRBJ1-2; D is ambiguous. Per the germline V gene, CDR1 is MNHNS and CDR2 is SASEGT. V dropped 4 bases and J dropped 8 bases, with 8 bases sitting between them. This CDR3 is built from 11 residues. For the CDR3, the DNA is TGTGCCAGCAGTGTCGGGGTCGGCTACACCTTC. As protein: CASSVGVGYTF.

V is TRBV4-1 and J is TRBJ1-1; the match to TRBD1 covers 7 bases. V was pared by 0 bases and J by 4 bases, with 5 bases of the junction left unmatched. The CDR3 is 15 residues long. The germline gives CDR1 MGHRA, CDR2 YSYEKL. In nucleotides, the CDR3 is TGCGCCAGCAGCCAAGAGGGACAGCCTTTCACTGAAGCTTTCTTT. Translated: CASSQEGQPFTEAFF.

The genes are TRBV18 and TRBJ2-1, with 8 bases identical to TRBD1. Germline CDR1 reads KGHSH; CDR2 reads LQKENI. Unmatched junction bases numbered 3, after V lost 5 bases and J lost 9 bases. This CDR3 has 12 amino acids. The DNA of the CDR3 is TGTGCCAGCTCAACAGGGGGGATTGAGCAGTTCTTC. It translates to CASSTGGIEQFF.

This chain joins TRBV9 and TRBJ2-7; a weak D match, TRBD2 (6 bases). CDR1 is SGDLS and CDR2 is YYNGEE in the germline V gene. This CDR3 is built from 13 residues. V dropped 1 base and J dropped 4 bases, with 9 bases sitting between them. The CDR3 reads CASSVLGGYEQYF. For the CDR3, the DNA is TGTGCCAGCAGCGTATTGGGGGGATACGAGCAGTACTTC.

The CDR3 spells CASSESGTGAQYF. CDR3 nucleotide sequence: TGTGCCAGCAGTGAGTCCGGGACAGGGGCCCAGTACTTC. The chain uses TRBV6-4 and TRBJ2-5; 10 bases map to TRBD1. Unmatched junction bases numbered 4, after V lost 3 bases and J lost 9 bases. This CDR3 has 13 amino acids. CDR1 is MRHNA and CDR2 is SNTAGT in the germline V gene.

The chain has TRBV6-5 and TRBJ2-5; TRBD2 might be the D (6 bases). In germline, CDR1 is MNHEY, CDR2 SVGAGI. Between the trimmed V and J ends, which lost 6 bases and 1 base, there was a span of 9 bases. CDR3 length equals 13 residues. The CDR3 DNA follows: TGTGCCAGCAGCTGGAGGGGCCAAGAGACCCAGTACTTC. Protein: CASSWRGQETQYF.

The sample holds a few counts of this clone. The chain joins TRBV28 to TRBJ2-1; 9 nucleotides agree with TRBD1. The CDR3 has 14 residues. The J segment lost 7 bases and the V segment lost 5 bases, leaving 6 bases of the junction unmatched. The V gene's germline CDR1 is MDHEN and CDR2 SYDVKM. The CDR3 loop reads CASSPGTGNNEQFF. In DNA form, the CDR3 reads TGTGCCAGCAGTCCCGGGACAGGGAATAATGAGCAGTTCTTC.

A single count supports this clone. The rearrangement joins TRBV28 to TRBJ1-5; 7 positions agree with TRBD1. CDR1 and CDR2 (germline): MDHEN, SYDVKM. This CDR3 region has 15 residues. V trimming: 6 bases; J trimming: 7 bases; junction bases outside the gene matches: 12. CDR3 coding DNA: TGTGCCAGCAGCCCCGACAGGGTACGGGGGCAGCCCCAGCATTTT. Its protein is CASSPDRVRGQPQHF.

In its sample, this clone was seen a few times. The genes are TRBV13 and TRBJ2-7; possibly TRBD2 for D (6 bases). The CDR3 is 15 residues long. The germline V gene has CDR1 PRHDT and CDR2 FYEKMQ (reference sequence). V was trimmed by 5 bases and J by 4 bases, leaving 18 bases between them. The DNA of the CDR3 is TGTGCCAGCAGCCCTTCCGTGGGTCGGGGGTACGAGCAGTACTTC. The encoded protein is CASSPSVGRGYEQYF.

This clone was detected a few times. The V and J genes are TRBV28 and TRBJ2-7, with D perhaps matching TRBD1 (5 bases). The CDR3 extends over 15 amino acids. Deletions cut 2 bases from V and 1 base from J, with 12 bases between. The germline V gene encodes CDR1 MDHEN and CDR2 SYDVKM. The CDR3 protein is CASSLVGQGSYEQYF. Here the CDR3 DNA reads TGTGCCAGCAGTTTAGTGGGCCAGGGATCCTACGAGCAGTACTTC.

This clone was detected only a few times. The rearrangement uses TRBV2 and TRBJ1-6, with D possibly matching TRBD1 (6 bases). Germline assignment: CDR1 SNHLY and CDR2 FYNNEI. V was cut by 6 bases and J by 10 bases, with 19 bases left in between. This CDR3 has 15 residues. The CDR3 is CASSYWGQGGSPLHF. In nucleotides, the CDR3 is TGTGCCAGCAGCTACTGGGGACAAGGAGGGTCACCCCTCCACTTT.

This rearrangement joins TRBV10-3 to TRBJ2-3, with 7 bases aligning to TRBD1. Germline loops: CDR1 ENHRY, CDR2 SYGVKD. This CDR3 has 15 residues. The junction had 8 bases not matched to a gene; V was cut back by 8 bases and J by 0 bases. This CDR3 reads CAILRQGTSTDTQYF. The CDR3 DNA reads as TGTGCCATCCTCCGACAGGGCACTAGCACAGATACGCAGTATTTT.

The chain is built from TRBV11-1 and TRBJ2-5, with 9 positions matching TRBD1. The CDR3 sequence is 16 residues long. V lost 3 bases and J lost 2; bases outside the gene matches: 7. CDR1 and CDR2 (germline): SGHAT, FQDESV (reference sequence). CDR3 sequence (DNA): TGTGCCAGCAGCTTTTCCGGGACAGGGAGACAAGAGACCCAGTACTTC. Protein product: CASSFSGTGRQETQYF.

The chain has TRBV7-9 and TRBJ1-5; 12 bases agree with TRBD1. CDR3 length: 17 residues. Germline assignment: CDR1 SEHNR and CDR2 FQNEAQ (reference sequence). V shed 5 bases and J 5 bases; nucleotides not matched to a gene: 10. CDR3 region: CASSKGTGGAMYQPQHF. In nucleotides, the CDR3 is TGTGCCAGCAGCAAAGGGACAGGGGGCGCGATGTATCAGCCCCAGCATTTT.

This clone was detected a few times. The rearrangement joins TRBV11-1 to TRBJ1-6, with D possibly TRBD1 on 6 matching bases. The germline V gene has CDR1 SGHAT and CDR2 FQDESV (reference sequence). V was cut by 3 bases and J by 10 bases, with 10 bases left in between. This CDR3 is built from 13 residues. CDR3 coding DNA: TGTGCCAGCAGCTTCGGACAGACGTCACCCCTCCACTTT. It is translated as CASSFGQTSPLHF.

V gene TRBV27 combines with J gene TRBJ1-4; the D is unclear. This CDR3 has 14 residues. V shed 6 bases and J shed 0 bases, with 8 bases lying between them. CDR1 is MNHEY and CDR2 is SMNVEV in the germline V gene (reference sequence). The CDR3 is CASRQRATNEKLFF. In DNA form, the CDR3 reads TGTGCCAGCAGGCAACGTGCAACTAATGAAAAACTGTTTTTT.

This sequence joins TRBV30 and TRBJ2-1; D is unresolved. CDR1 is GTSNPN, CDR2 SVGIG, per germline (reference sequence). The length of the CDR3 is 13 residues. The ends were cut back, 6 bases at V and 5 bases at J, with 14 bases in the middle. CDR3 in DNA: TGTGCCTGCCATCCCCCTCTAAACAATGAGCAGTTCTTC. Amino acids: CACHPPLNNEQFF. Full variable domain (outside the CDR3, taken from reference TRBV30 and TRBJ2-1): SQTIHQWPATLVQPVGSPLSLECTVEGTSNPNLYWYRQAAGRGLQLLFYSVGIGQISSEVPQNLSASRPQDRQFILSSKKLLLSDSGFYLCACHPPLNNEQFFGPGTRLTVL.

The chain has TRBV19 and TRBJ2-5; 8 bases align to TRBD1. J lost 11 bases, V lost 6 bases, and 14 bases had no gene match. CDR3 length: 14 residues. The germline V gene has CDR1 LNHDA and CDR2 SQIVND (reference sequence). CDR3 amino acids: CASSQGALVYEQYF. The CDR3 coding sequence is TGTGCCAGTAGCCAGGGGGCTCTGGTGTATGAGCAGTACTTC.

By sample share, this clone is medium-sized. This rearrangement joins TRBV2 to TRBJ1-2, with TRBD1 matching over 8 bases. V lost 2 bases, J lost 8 bases, and 4 bases stayed unmatched. Germline V lookup: CDR1 SNHLY, CDR2 FYNNEI. The CDR3 length is 13 residues. The CDR3 sequence: CASSEQGAQGYTF. CDR3 nucleotide sequence: TGTGCCAGCAGTGAACAGGGGGCGCAAGGCTACACCTTC.

The chain joins TRBV11-2 to TRBJ1-6, with 9 bases that match TRBD1. The length of the CDR3 is 14 residues. Trimming removed 5 bases from V and 6 bases from J; junction bases left unmatched: 2. Looked up from germline, CDR1 is SGHAT and CDR2 is FQNNGV. This CDR3 reads CASSEQGANSPLHF. For the CDR3, the DNA is TGTGCCAGCAGCGAACAGGGGGCTAATTCACCCCTCCACTTT.

The rearrangement links TRBV7-9 to TRBJ2-5; D perhaps matches TRBD1 (7 bases). CDR3 size: 15 residues. Trimming took off 6 bases at V and 12 bases at J, with 26 bases between the two ends. Germline V CDR1 and CDR2: SEHNR, FQNEAQ (reference sequence). The CDR3 loop reads CASSLGGSDRTLKYF. CDR3 DNA sequence: TGTGCCAGCAGTCTAGGGGGGTCGGACAGGACCCTGAAGTACTTC.

V and J are TRBV28 and TRBJ1-1; D unresolved. Trimming cost V 2 bases and J 3 bases, with 4 bases left between them. The CDR3 runs 12 residues. The V gene's germline CDR1 is MDHEN and CDR2 SYDVKM. The CDR3, as DNA: TGTGCCAGCAGTTTACAGCACACTGAAGCTTTCTTT. Encoded protein: CASSLQHTEAFF.

The chain has TRBV30 and TRBJ2-7, with TRBD1 as a possible D gene (6 bases). The CDR3 runs to 10 residues. V gave up 7 bases and J gave up 6 bases, with 10 bases separating them. Germline lookup yields CDR1 GTSNPN and CDR2 SVGIG (reference sequence). In nucleotides, the CDR3 is TGTGCCTTCAGACAGGTCGAGCAGTACTTC. Its protein product is CAFRQVEQYF. Combining the CDR3 with reference TRBV30 and TRBJ2-7 gives the whole variable domain SQTIHQWPATLVQPVGSPLSLECTVEGTSNPNLYWYRQAAGRGLQLLFYSVGIGQISSEVPQNLSASRPQDRQFILSSKKLLLSDSGFYLCAFRQVEQYFGPGTRLTVT.

In nucleotides, the CDR3 is TGTGCCAGCAGTTTCGGAGGGACAGGGCATTCACCCCTCCACTTT. Protein sequence: CASSFGGTGHSPLHF. The rearrangement links TRBV28 to TRBJ1-6; 9 bases line up with TRBD1. Germline lookup yields CDR1 MDHEN and CDR2 SYDVKM. The CDR3 extends over 15 amino acids. V lost 3 bases to trimming and J lost 8 bases; unmatched junction nucleotides: 5.

Concerning this clone itself: One end of the junction varies from germline; a read error may be responsible. The V gene is TRBV7-3, the J gene TRBJ2-1; 11 nucleotides match TRBD2. The CDR3 contains 14 residues. Per the germline V gene, CDR1 is SGHTA and CDR2 is FQGTGA. The CDR3 protein is CASSLTGTSGAQLF. CDR3 coding DNA: TGTGCCAGCAGCTTAACTGGGACTAGCGGAGCCCAGCTCTTC. Combining the CDR3 with reference TRBV7-3 and TRBJ2-1 gives the whole variable domain GAGVSQTPSNKVTEKGKYVELRCDPISGHTALYWYRQSLGQGPEFLIYFQGTGAADDSGLPNDRFFAVRPEGSVSTLKIQRTERGDSAVYLCASSLTGTSGAQLFGPGTRLTVL.

The rearrangement links TRBV30 to TRBJ1-2, with D perhaps matching TRBD1 (5 bases). The CDR3 has 14 amino acids. Trimming cost V 0 bases and J 4 bases, with 12 bases left between them. Germline lookup yields CDR1 GTSNPN and CDR2 SVGIG (reference sequence). CDR3 sequence: CAWSVPGQGYGYTF. The CDR3 region has the DNA TGTGCCTGGAGTGTACCGGGGCAGGGCTATGGCTACACCTTC.

The chain uses TRBV9 and TRBJ2-1; 11 positions agree with TRBD2. The CDR3 is 15 amino acids. In germline, CDR1 is SGDLS, CDR2 YYNGEE. J lost 8 bases, V lost 4 bases, and 8 bases had no gene match. The DNA for the CDR3 is TGTGCCAGCAGCCCCCGGACTAGCGGGTGGGATGAGCAGTTCTTC. Amino acids: CASSPRTSGWDEQFF. Combining the CDR3 with reference TRBV9 and TRBJ2-1 gives the whole variable domain DSGVTQTPKHLITATGQRVTLRCSPRSGDLSVYWYQQSLDQGLQFLIQYYNGEERAKGNILERFSAQQFPDLHSELNLSSLELGDSALYFCASSPRTSGWDEQFFGPGTRLTVL.

The V call is TRBV7-9, the J call TRBJ1-3; D gene ambiguous. Trimming left V 7 bases short and J 1 base short, with 11 bases between. The germline V gene has CDR1 SEHNR and CDR2 FQNEAQ (reference sequence). The CDR3 has 14 residues. The CDR3 loop reads CASIHWTSGNTIYF. The DNA for the CDR3 is TGTGCCAGCATCCATTGGACTTCTGGAAACACCATATATTTT.

This clone was detected only a few times. This sequence joins TRBV5-5 and TRBJ1-4; possibly TRBD1 for D (5 bases). The CDR3 is 13 amino acids. With 2 bases removed from V and 11 bases from J, the gap between germline ends came to 13 bases. CDR1 is SGHKS and CDR2 is YYEKEE in the germline V gene (reference sequence). DNA of the CDR3: TGTGCCAGCAGCTTCGAGGACACGAAGAAACTGTTTTTT. Its translation: CASSFEDTKKLFF.